These 2 T cell receptor beta chains came from one sample sequenced in a study of regulatory T cells in long-lasting Graves disease. Time point reported: newly diagnosed GD, antithyroid drugs for less than 3 months. The TCR library was prepared using RNA isolated from PBMCs. The TCR beta library used iRepertoire HTBI primers with Arm-PCR amplification of CDR3. TCRdb re-called the multiplex PCR reads through MiXCR, storing one row per CDR3 protein. In the table there are 540,000 or so distinct CDR3 sequences, approximately 15% of which are singletons. These data are also associated with another study on T cells in Graves' hyperthyroidism and ophthalmopathy.

The sequenced sample was peripheral blood mononuclear cells (PBMCs), obtained at new diagnosis, from a patient treated with antithyroid drugs. The source of these receptors is a man younger than 40 with Graves disease.

This clonotype occurred many times. The rearrangement uses TRBV11-2 and TRBJ1-1; the D is unclear. Germline V gene sequence: CDR1 SGHAT, CDR2 FQNNGV. This CDR3 is built from 15 residues. V was cut by 5 bases and J by 1 base, with 14 bases left in between. Here the CDR3 DNA reads TGTGCCAGCAGCATTCGCGCAGGCCCGAACACTGAAGCTTTCTTT. Encoded protein: CASSIRAGPNTEAFF.

This clonotype was seen many times. The chain links TRBV19 to TRBJ1-1; possible D gene TRBD1, 6 bases. The CDR3 spans 15 residues. V dropped 6 bases and J dropped 8 bases, with 22 bases sitting between them. Germline values: CDR1 LNHDA, CDR2 SQIVND (reference sequence). For the CDR3, the DNA is TGTGCCAGTAGCTCCTCTAGGGGGGATAGGATCGAAGCTTTCTTT. Residues: CASSSSRGDRIEAFF. Supplemented by reference TRBV19 and TRBJ1-1, the full variable domain reads DGGITQSPKYLFRKEGQNVTLSCEQNLNHDAMYWYRQDPGQGLRLIYYSQIVNDFQKGDIAEGYSVSREKKESFPLTVTSAQKNPTAFYLCASSSSRGDRIEAFFGQGTRLTVV.